The subject of this entry is one T cell receptor beta chain. From germline, CDR1 is DFQATT and CDR2 SNEGSKA (reference sequence). There are 14 residues in the CDR3. V gave up 6 bases and J gave up 5 bases; unmatched junction bases: 8. These data come from a study of blood T cells in healthy people across ages. Through a sample-barcoded 5' primer and a J-beta primer mix, a second PCR was run for about 6 to 11 cycles. Every sample gave at least 2.5 million paired-end reads containing CDR3. TCRdb reanalysed the 5' RACE reads using MiXCR and keeps one entry per CDR3 protein. The table lists 600,000 to 850,000 distinct CDR3 sequences, 43% of them singletons.

V gene TRBV20-1 combines with J gene TRBJ2-1; 9 bases are a match to TRBD1. The clonotype originates from a woman aged 55 to 70 in good health. Sequencing was carried out using blood. The CDR3 loop reads CSAEDRGTHNEQFF. The CDR3, as DNA: TGCAGTGCCGAGGACAGGGGAACACACAATGAGCAGTTCTTC.